This TCR beta chain emerged from a study of response to subunit inactivated influenza vaccine. The CDR3 spans 15 residues. The germline gives CDR1 MNHEY, CDR2 SMNVEV (reference sequence). Unmatched junction bases numbered 4, after V lost 2 bases and J lost 7 bases. TCRdb reprocessed the RT-PCR reads with MiXCR, giving one entry per CDR3 protein. The sample yields hundreds of thousands of distinct CDR3 sequences, 11% seen once. This same sample was also part of a study on T cells expressing NK-cell markers. That source adds: Making the TCR beta cDNA relied on 5'RACE template switching with UMIs. The study found dominant NKG2C+ clonotypes at about 1.0-7.0% of CD8+ T cells in roughly six donors. Clones of NKG2C+ T cells that had expanded were of unclear HCMV specificity.

The origin of this receptor is a man aged 50 or older who received an inactivated influenza vaccine. V and J are TRBV27 and TRBJ2-2; 10 positions agree with TRBD1. Source: PBMCs from blood, taken on the day of vaccination. The CDR3 spells CASSLGTGAGGELFF. The CDR3 nucleotides read TGTGCCAGCAGTTTAGGGACAGGGGCCGGCGGGGAGCTGTTTTTT.